These 27 T cell receptor beta chains share one sample of origin, sequenced in a study of T cell responses to AZD1222 COVID-19 vaccine (dated by TCRdb to about 2021). This sample's time point label indicates: about 28 days (+/-7) after the second vaccine dose. Libraries were prepared through the immunoSEQ multiplex PCR assay. TCRdb carries this immuneACCESS record with in-frame sequences only. Its versions omit some clonotypes, under half of them owing to an unresolved V gene in the studies checked, with the rest unexplained. Here the sample has more than 85,000 clones; roughly 90% occur a single time. The ten largest clones add up to roughly 15% of the sample. The material was peripheral blood, obtained 28 days after the second AZD1222 dose. The receptors were gathered from an adult who received the AZD1222 COVID-19 vaccine.

The rearrangement uses TRBV10-3 and TRBJ2-2, with 10 bases lining up with TRBD1. The trim removed 6 bases at V and 5 bases at J, leaving 6 bases unmatched. CDR1 and CDR2 from the germline V gene are ENHRY and SYGVKD. This CDR3 contains 15 residues. CDR3 protein: CAISPGQGSTGELFF. Written as DNA, the CDR3 is TGTGCCATCAGCCCGGGACAGGGGAGTACCGGGGAGCTGTTTTTT.

The rearrangement links TRBV28 to TRBJ1-1; a weak D match, TRBD1 (6 bases). There are 12 residues in the CDR3. V was pared by 3 bases and J by 11 bases, with 13 bases between. Germline assignment: CDR1 MDHEN and CDR2 SYDVKM. CDR3 sequence (DNA): TGTGCCAGCAGTTTTGGGGGGCGAGGGGCTTTCTTT. Protein: CASSFGGRGAFF.

The chain links TRBV4-1 to TRBJ2-7; 7 bases map to TRBD1. V was clipped by 4 bases and J by 2 bases; unmatched bases: 5. Germline V gives CDR1 MGHRA, CDR2 YSYEKL. This CDR3 spans 14 amino acids. CDR3 in DNA: TGCGCCAGCAGCCCAATTGACAGGGCCTACGAGCAGTACTTC. Its translation: CASSPIDRAYEQYF.

This chain links TRBV3-1 (or the pseudogene TRBV3-2) with TRBJ2-7; possibly TRBD2 for D (6 bases). V lost 3 bases, J lost 4 bases, and 13 bases lay in between. Germline CDR1 and CDR2: LGHDT and YNNKEL (reference sequence). This CDR3 is built from 14 residues. This CDR3 is CASSQGGSWYEQYF. The DNA of the CDR3 is TGTGCCAGCAGCCAGGGGGGTAGCTGGTACGAGCAGTACTTC.

V usage is TRBV7-3 and J usage is TRBJ1-1, with 9 bases aligning to TRBD1. V trimming: 6 bases; J trimming: 4 bases; junction bases outside the gene matches: 18. CDR1 SGHTA and CDR2 FQGTGA come from the germline V gene. CDR3 length: 18 amino acids. The CDR3 loop is CASRQKVTGGVSGTEAFF. The CDR3 bases are TGTGCCAGCAGGCAGAAGGTTACAGGGGGCGTGAGCGGCACTGAAGCTTTCTTT.

V usage is TRBV2 and J usage is TRBJ2-1; D is unclear. This CDR3 comprises 18 residues. Germline assignment: CDR1 SNHLY and CDR2 FYNNEI. The V and J ends lost 5 bases and 2 bases respectively, with 22 bases between them. CDR3 DNA: TGTGCCAGCAGTCACGGGTCAGACTCGCCCATTCCCTACAATGAGCAGTTCTTC. As protein: CASSHGSDSPIPYNEQFF.

This clone was recorded a few times. The gene calls are TRBV5-1 and TRBJ2-2; D gene uncertain. The CDR3 is 14 residues long. The germline gives CDR1 SGHRS, CDR2 YFSETQ. The ends were cut back, 0 bases at V and 1 base at J, with 4 bases in the middle. CDR3: CASSLGLNTGELFF. For the CDR3, the DNA is TGCGCCAGCAGCTTGGGACTGAACACCGGGGAGCTGTTTTTT.

The chain joins TRBV9 to TRBJ1-4, with D uncertain. Germline V lookup: CDR1 SGDLS, CDR2 YYNGEE. V lost 4 bases and J lost 3, with 10 bases in between. CDR3 size: 14 residues. The CDR3 spells CASSPGLANEKLFF. In DNA form, the CDR3 reads TGTGCCAGCAGCCCCGGCCTAGCTAATGAAAAACTGTTTTTT.

This rearrangement joins TRBV7-9 to TRBJ1-5; no clear D. CDR3 length: 12 residues. Germline values: CDR1 SEHNR, CDR2 FQNEAQ (reference sequence). Trimming took off 5 bases at V and 4 bases at J, with 6 bases between the two ends. DNA of the CDR3: TGTGCCAGCAGCCTTACTAATCAGCCCCAGCATTTT. Encoded protein: CASSLTNQPQHF.

The chain links TRBV29-1 to TRBJ1-2; D is possibly TRBD1 (5 bases). Per the germline V gene, CDR1 is SQVTM and CDR2 is ANQGSEA. V lost 5 bases and J lost 13, with 14 bases in between. This CDR3 region has 10 residues. The CDR3: CSVRRGETTF. In DNA, the CDR3 is TGCAGCGTTCGGAGGGGCGAGACCACCTTC. Combining the CDR3 with reference TRBV29-1 and TRBJ1-2 gives the whole variable domain SAVISQKPSRDICQRGTSLTIQCQVDSQVTMMFWYRQQPGQSLTLIATANQGSEATYESGFVIDKFPISRPNLTFSTLTVSNMSPEDSSIYLCSVRRGETTFGSGTRLTVV.

This sequence joins TRBV7-8 and TRBJ1-5, with 8 bases lining up with TRBD1. The CDR3 spans 18 residues. Germline CDR1 reads SGHVS; CDR2 reads FQNEAQ. The J segment lost 0 bases and the V segment lost 4 bases, leaving 11 bases of the junction unmatched. The CDR3 here is CASSSLPGQGYSNQPQHF. The CDR3 nucleotides read TGTGCCAGCAGCTCCCTTCCTGGACAGGGCTATAGCAATCAGCCCCAGCATTTT.

This chain joins TRBV2 and TRBJ2-7; D is unclear. CDR3 length: 12 amino acids. Germline CDR1 is SNHLY and CDR2 is FYNNEI. The V and J ends lost 4 bases and 2 bases respectively, with 6 bases between them. This CDR3 reads CASSGQPYEQYF. DNA for the CDR3: TGTGCCAGCAGTGGCCAGCCCTACGAGCAGTACTTC.

This chain links TRBV3-1 (or the pseudogene TRBV3-2) with TRBJ2-6; D is unresolved. There are 16 residues in the CDR3. V was pared by 0 bases and J by 2 bases, with 8 bases between. The germline CDR1 and CDR2 sequences are LGHDT and YNNKEL (reference sequence). The CDR3 sequence: CASSQENVPGANVLTF. The CDR3 DNA reads TGTGCCAGCAGCCAAGAAAATGTACCTGGGGCCAACGTCCTGACTTTC.

This chain links TRBV11-3 with TRBJ1-4; TRBD1 is a possible D gene (5 bases). V lost 4 bases and J 4 bases, leaving 16 bases between the germline ends. The germline gives CDR1 SGHNT, CDR2 YENEEA. The CDR3 loop spans 16 amino acids. The CDR3 sequence is CASSSTPGPFNEKLFF. The CDR3 bases are TGTGCCAGCAGCTCAACCCCGGGACCTTTTAATGAAAAACTGTTTTTT. Together with reference TRBV11-3 and TRBJ1-4, the CDR3 gives the full variable domain: EAGVVQSPRYKIIEKKQPVAFWCNPISGHNTLYWYLQNLGQGPELLIRYENEEAVDDSQLPKDRFSAERLKGVDSTLKIQPAELGDSAVYLCASSSTPGPFNEKLFFGSGTQLSVL.

The chain is built from TRBV29-1 and TRBJ2-3, with TRBD2 identical over 8 bases. This CDR3 is 16 amino acids long. The J segment lost 3 bases and the V segment lost 4 bases, leaving 12 bases of the junction unmatched. The V gene's germline CDR1 is SQVTM and CDR2 ANQGSEA. CDR3 protein: CSVVFLGGGLTDTQYF. The CDR3 coding sequence is TGCAGCGTTGTTTTCCTAGGCGGGGGGCTGACAGATACGCAGTATTTT.

This clone was seen a few times. The rearrangement joins TRBV3-1 (or the pseudogene TRBV3-2) to TRBJ1-6, with 11 positions matching TRBD1. This CDR3 is 15 amino acids long. Germline trimming cut 4 bases from V and 7 bases from J; bases unmatched to any gene: 3. Germline V gene data show CDR1 as LGHDT and CDR2 as YNNKEL (reference sequence). CDR3 bases: TGTGCCAGCAGCCCACGGACAGGGGGCAATTCACCCCTCCACTTT. This gives the protein CASSPRTGGNSPLHF.

The chain combines TRBV6-1 with TRBJ2-1; unclear D gene. The CDR3 is made up of 17 amino acids. V lost 1 base, J lost 8 bases, and 21 bases lay in between. CDR1 MNHNS and CDR2 SASEGT come from the germline V gene. The CDR3 region is CASSEELDRAYGYEQFF. The CDR3 nucleotides are TGTGCCAGCAGTGAAGAGCTGGATCGGGCGTATGGGTATGAGCAGTTCTTC.

The V call is TRBV11-3, the J call TRBJ2-5; 10 bases match TRBD2. CDR1 and CDR2 (germline): SGHNT, YENEEA. The V gene end was trimmed by 1 base and the J gene end by 4 bases; junction bases not matched to a gene: 0. The CDR3 loop spans 14 amino acids. As DNA, the CDR3 is TGTGCCAGCAGCTTAGGACTAGCGGGAGAGACCCAGTACTTC. Translation: CASSLGLAGETQYF.

The chain's CDR3 is CASSPPLNTEAFF. DNA for the CDR3: TGTGCCAGCAGTCCTCCATTGAACACTGAAGCTTTCTTT. The chain recombines TRBV7-9 with TRBJ1-1, with D unresolved. V was trimmed by 6 bases and J by 0 bases, leaving 8 bases between them. The CDR3 runs to 13 residues. Per the germline V gene, CDR1 is SEHNR and CDR2 is FQNEAQ (reference sequence).

The chain couples TRBV11-2 to TRBJ2-7, with TRBD2 matching over 8 bases. The ends lost 5 bases at V and 4 bases at J; junction bases unmatched: 7. This CDR3 comprises 14 residues. Germline loops: CDR1 SGHAT, CDR2 FQNNGV. The CDR3 sequence: CASSPLAGPYEQYF. The DNA of the CDR3 is TGTGCCAGCAGCCCCCTAGCGGGCCCTTACGAGCAGTACTTC.

This clone was seen just once. This chain links TRBV9 with TRBJ2-1, with TRBD2 identical over 9 bases. The CDR3 sequence is 16 residues long. CDR1 and CDR2 from the germline V gene are SGDLS and YYNGEE. V shed 0 bases and J 5 bases; nucleotides not matched to a gene: 6. CDR3 sequence reads: CASSVVAGGGHNEQFF. CDR3 coding DNA: TGTGCCAGCAGCGTAGTTGCGGGAGGGGGCCACAATGAGCAGTTCTTC. The full variable domain, completed using reference TRBV9 and TRBJ2-1, is DSGVTQTPKHLITATGQRVTLRCSPRSGDLSVYWYQQSLDQGLQFLIQYYNGEERAKGNILERFSAQQFPDLHSELNLSSLELGDSALYFCASSVVAGGGHNEQFFGPGTRLTVL.

CDR3 sequence reads: CASSQVGGSSYNEQFF. In DNA, the CDR3 is TGCGCCAGCAGCCAAGTAGGCGGAAGCTCCTACAATGAGCAGTTCTTC. This rearrangement joins TRBV4-1 to TRBJ2-1, with D unclear. This CDR3 is 16 amino acids long. Germline lookup yields CDR1 MGHRA and CDR2 YSYEKL. Deletions cut 1 base from V and 0 bases from J, with 10 bases between.

The chain recombines TRBV21-1 with TRBJ2-4; TRBD1 is the table's D call and was not checked against the DNA. TRBV21-1 is a listed pseudogene. The CDR3 has 11 amino acids. CDR3 coding DNA: TGTGCCAGCAGGGACTGGGGGACAAAGTACTTC. As protein: CASRDWGTKYF.

V and J are TRBV4-1 and TRBJ2-1; weak D call: TRBD1 (5 bases). Germline CDR1 reads MGHRA; CDR2 reads YSYEKL. V lost 0 bases and J 8 bases, leaving 11 bases between the germline ends. This CDR3 is built from 14 residues. CDR3 protein: CASSQEQGVDEQFF. DNA of the CDR3: TGCGCCAGCAGCCAAGAGCAAGGGGTCGATGAGCAGTTCTTC.

This chain uses TRBV12-5 with TRBJ1-2; D might be TRBD1 (6 bases). CDR3 length: 14 residues. Trimming took off 5 bases at V and 8 bases at J, with 18 bases between the two ends. Germline V gene data show CDR1 as LGHNT and CDR2 as FRNRAP. CDR3 amino acids: CASGPPGQPAGYTF. DNA of the CDR3: TGTGCTAGTGGTCCCCCCGGACAGCCTGCGGGCTACACCTTC.

The CDR3 coding sequence is TGTGCCAGCAGCCAAGATGGAACAGACTACAATGAGCAGTTCTTC. Its protein product is CASSQDGTDYNEQFF. The chain couples TRBV4-2 to TRBJ2-1; D uncertain. CDR3 length: 15 residues. CDR1 is LGHNA, CDR2 YNFKEQ, per germline. V lost 0 bases and J lost 3, with 9 bases in between.

The chain carries TRBV3-1 (or the pseudogene TRBV3-2) and TRBJ1-6; no clear D gene. The CDR3 length is 14 residues. The germline V gene has CDR1 LGHDT and CDR2 YNNKEL (reference sequence). V was pared by 0 bases and J by 9 bases, with 9 bases between. DNA for the CDR3: TGTGCCAGCAGCCAAGAGGGGTGGGGTTCACCCCTCCACTTT. Translated, it gives CASSQEGWGSPLHF.